The 28 T cell receptor beta chains below come from one sample, sequenced in a study of blood T cell repertoires in COVID-19. The protocol was immunoSEQ multiplex PCR, while the TCRdb copy is restricted to in-frame clones and leaves out a portion. This sample has 100,000 to 150,000 clones, with roughly 74% found just once. Sequencing used peripheral blood. These receptors originate from a man older than 75 with COVID-19, enrolled during active disease.

This chain connects TRBV14 to TRBJ2-7; TRBD1 might be the D (6 bases). The ends were cut back, 2 bases at V and 7 bases at J, with 15 bases in the middle. The CDR3 extends over 14 amino acids. CDR1 and CDR2 (germline): SGHDN, FVKESK. CDR3 coding DNA: TGTGCCAGCAGCCAAAGGGTAACCAGGGGAGAGCAGTACTTC. It yields the protein CASSQRVTRGEQYF.

The rearrangement uses TRBV4-3 and TRBJ2-1; 10 positions agree with TRBD1. The CDR3 runs 14 residues. Germline lookup yields CDR1 LGHNA and CDR2 YSLEER. The V segment lost 3 bases and the J segment 10 bases; nucleotides outside the gene matches: 6. DNA of the CDR3: TGCGCCAGCAGCCACCCCGGGACAGGGGTAGAGCAGTTCTTC. Translated, it gives CASSHPGTGVEQFF.

The rearrangement uses TRBV7-2 and TRBJ2-7; D is unresolved. The germline CDR1 and CDR2 sequences are SGHTA and FQGNSA. Trimming took off 2 bases at V and 5 bases at J, with 13 bases between the two ends. This CDR3 comprises 14 residues. This CDR3 reads CASSLSSLPDEQYF. The DNA for the CDR3 is TGTGCCAGCAGCTTAAGTAGTCTCCCGGACGAGCAGTACTTC.

This sequence joins TRBV7-9 and TRBJ1-6; no firm D call. The V and J ends lost 0 bases and 1 base respectively, with 10 bases between them. The germline V gene has CDR1 SEHNR and CDR2 FQNEAQ (reference sequence). This CDR3 is built from 17 residues. The CDR3 loop is CASSLALASSYNSPLHF. The CDR3 DNA follows: TGTGCCAGCAGCTTAGCGCTAGCGTCGTCCTATAATTCACCCCTCCACTTT.

The chain is built from TRBV27 and TRBJ1-3; D not certain. The CDR3 consists of 14 residues. V was pared by 8 bases and J by 0 bases, with 11 bases between. The germline gives CDR1 MNHEY, CDR2 SMNVEV (reference sequence). The CDR3 is CASSLASSGNTIYF. The CDR3 DNA follows: TGTGCCAGCTCCCTTGCGAGCTCTGGAAACACCATATATTTT.

This rearrangement joins TRBV6-2 or TRBV6-3 to TRBJ1-5; D not resolved. Germline lookup yields CDR1 MNHEY and CDR2 SVGEGT. This CDR3 has 14 residues. V shed 2 bases and J shed 6 bases, with 11 bases lying between them. CDR3 DNA: TGTGCCAGCAGTTACGCGTCATACGGTCAGCCCCAGCATTTT. Translation: CASSYASYGQPQHF.

This chain links TRBV21-1 with TRBJ2-7; TRBD2, the D gene given by the table, was not confirmed from the DNA. TRBV21-1 is assigned pseudogene status. The CDR3 contains 16 residues. The CDR3 DNA reads as TGTGCCAGCAGCAAAGTCAGGGGACTAGGGTCCTACGAGCAGTACTTC. Translation: CASSKVRGLGSYEQYF.

J is TRBJ2-7 and V is TRBV4-1; D is uncertain. The ends were cut back, 1 base at V and 5 bases at J, with 12 bases in the middle. Germline CDR1 MGHRA, CDR2 YSYEKL. The CDR3 totals 14 residues. The CDR3 protein is CASSQGSQVNEQYF. CDR3 DNA sequence: TGCGCCAGCAGCCAAGGATCGCAGGTCAACGAGCAGTACTTC.

The genes are TRBV15 and TRBJ1-2; D might be TRBD1 (6 bases). The V gene lost 8 bases and the J gene lost 4 bases, with 14 bases spanning the gap. This CDR3 comprises 13 residues. The germline V gene has CDR1 LNHNV and CDR2 YYDKDF (reference sequence). CDR3 residues: CATSRGQLYGYTF. The CDR3 DNA reads as TGTGCCACCTCCCGAGGACAGCTCTATGGCTACACCTTC. Supplemented by reference TRBV15 and TRBJ1-2, the full variable domain reads DAMVIQNPRYQVTQFGKPVTLSCSQTLNHNVMYWYQQKSSQAPKLLFHYYDKDFNNEADTPDNFQSRRPNTSFCFLDIRSPGLGDTAMYLCATSRGQLYGYTFGSGTRLTVV.

The chain combines TRBV19 with TRBJ1-1; D unresolved. The CDR3 spans 14 residues. Per germline, CDR1 LNHDA and CDR2 SQIVND (reference sequence). V was clipped by 5 bases and J by 0 bases, with 10 bases between them. CDR3 amino acids: CASSLINMNTEAFF. In DNA form, the CDR3 reads TGTGCCAGTAGTCTTATAAACATGAACACTGAAGCTTTCTTT.

The chain is built from TRBV7-9 and TRBJ1-6; 9 nucleotides match TRBD1. Germline loops: CDR1 SEHNR, CDR2 FQNEAQ (reference sequence). J gave up 8 bases and V 8 bases, and 7 bases lay outside the gene matches. This CDR3 is built from 14 residues. The CDR3: CASCRGTGYSPLHF. DNA of the CDR3: TGTGCCAGCTGCCGTGGGACAGGGTATTCACCCCTCCACTTT.

This clone was counted once. For the CDR3, the DNA is TGCAGTGCTAGTAGGACAGGGGGTAGGTACGAGCAGTACTTC. This codes for CSASRTGGRYEQYF. The V call is TRBV20-1, the J call TRBJ2-7; TRBD1 matches 10 bases. Germline V lookup: CDR1 DFQATT, CDR2 SNEGSKA (reference sequence). The CDR3 contains 14 residues. J was trimmed by 4 bases and V by 3 bases; bases with no gene match: 6.

The chain recombines TRBV9 with TRBJ2-7, with a tentative D call TRBD2 (6 bases). V was pared by 0 bases and J by 3 bases, with 13 bases between. The CDR3 totals 15 residues. In germline, CDR1 is SGDLS, CDR2 YYNGEE. As DNA, the CDR3 is TGTGCCAGCAGCGTAGGGAGCGGGTTGATCTACGAGCAGTACTTC. Its translation: CASSVGSGLIYEQYF.

The V and J genes are TRBV6-2 or TRBV6-3 and TRBJ2-1; 7 nucleotides align to TRBD2. V trimming: 0 bases; J trimming: 0 bases; junction bases outside the gene matches: 8. Germline V gives CDR1 MNHEY, CDR2 SVGEGT. The CDR3 is 18 residues long. The CDR3 DNA reads TGTGCCAGCAGTTACTCCGGACTAGGCCTAAGCTCCTACAATGAGCAGTTCTTC. It yields the protein CASSYSGLGLSSYNEQFF.

The chain uses TRBV3-1 (or the pseudogene TRBV3-2) and TRBJ2-1, with 9 positions matching TRBD2. This CDR3 region has 15 residues. Trimming removed 10 bases from V and 0 bases from J; junction bases left unmatched: 7. Germline V gene data show CDR1 as LGHDT and CDR2 as YNNKEL (reference sequence). CDR3 in amino acids: CATSSGSLSYNEQFF. The CDR3 coding sequence is TGTGCCACTAGTAGCGGGAGCCTCTCCTACAATGAGCAGTTCTTC.

This CDR3 is CASSSNQAGGSYEQYF. The CDR3 DNA reads as TGCGCCAGCAGCTCTAACCAAGCAGGGGGGTCCTACGAGCAGTACTTC. This chain joins TRBV5-1 and TRBJ2-7, with D maybe TRBD1 (7 bases). The V end lost 3 bases, the J end lost 1 base, and 17 bases lay between the germline ends. The germline V gene has CDR1 SGHRS and CDR2 YFSETQ. The CDR3 totals 16 residues.

This rearrangement joins TRBV6-1 to TRBJ2-6; TRBD1 is a possible D gene (5 bases). This CDR3 region has 16 residues. Per germline, CDR1 MNHNS and CDR2 SASEGT. V lost 2 bases and J lost 2, with 10 bases in between. CDR3 in DNA: TGTGCCAGCAGTGAACAGGGCATTCCTGGGGCCAACGTCCTGACTTTC. This sequence encodes CASSEQGIPGANVLTF.

The genes are TRBV28 and TRBJ1-5; unclear D gene. The CDR3 runs to 16 residues. Per germline, CDR1 MDHEN and CDR2 SYDVKM. Trimming left V 5 bases short and J 0 bases short, with 14 bases between. CDR3 bases: TGTGCCAGCAGTCCCCCGGTCGGGTATAGCAATCAGCCCCAGCATTTT. Its protein product is CASSPPVGYSNQPQHF.

The V gene is TRBV24-1, the J gene TRBJ2-3; possibly TRBD1 for D (6 bases). V gave up 4 bases and J gave up 0 bases, with 7 bases separating them. The CDR3 runs 14 residues. Looked up from germline, CDR1 is KGHDR and CDR2 is SFDVKD. The CDR3 nucleotides read TGTGCCACCAGTGAGCAGGGGAGCACAGATACGCAGTATTTT. Its translation is CATSEQGSTDTQYF.

Only one count was recorded for this clone. The genes are TRBV28 and TRBJ2-7; perhaps TRBD1 as D (6 bases). Germline V gives CDR1 MDHEN, CDR2 SYDVKM. Trimming left V 6 bases short and J 0 bases short, with 12 bases between. The CDR3 consists of 14 residues. The CDR3 here is CASRTGTPSYEQYF. CDR3 nucleotide sequence: TGTGCCAGCAGGACCGGGACACCCTCCTACGAGCAGTACTTC. Full variable domain (outside the CDR3, taken from reference TRBV28 and TRBJ2-7): DVKVTQSSRYLVKRTGEKVFLECVQDMDHENMFWYRQDPGLGLRLIYFSYDVKMKEKGDIPEGYSVSREKKERFSLILESASTNQTSMYLCASRTGTPSYEQYFGPGTRLTVT.

This clone was seen a few times. This CDR3 is CASVDYKGTQYF. DNA of the CDR3: TGTGCCAGCGTCGACTATAAAGGAACCCAGTACTTC. V gene TRBV28 combines with J gene TRBJ2-5, with D maybe TRBD2 (5 bases). The V end was cut by 8 bases, the J end by 8 bases, with 15 bases between. CDR1 MDHEN and CDR2 SYDVKM come from the germline V gene. The CDR3 is made up of 12 amino acids. The full variable domain, in which reference TRBV28 and TRBJ2-5 provide the parts outside the CDR3, is DVKVTQSSRYLVKRTGEKVFLECVQDMDHENMFWYRQDPGLGLRLIYFSYDVKMKEKGDIPEGYSVSREKKERFSLILESASTNQTSMYLCASVDYKGTQYFGPGTRLLVL.

The chain has TRBV5-1 and TRBJ2-7, with 8 bases matching TRBD1. The CDR3 sequence is 16 residues long. Germline CDR1 and CDR2: SGHRS and YFSETQ. After removal of 4 bases from V and 2 bases from J, the junction contained 11 bases not matched to a gene. The CDR3 loop reads CASSLGLTGATYEQYF. CDR3 coding DNA: TGCGCCAGCAGCCTGGGGTTGACAGGGGCCACCTACGAGCAGTACTTC. Together with reference TRBV5-1 and TRBJ2-7, the CDR3 gives the full variable domain: KAGVTQTPRYLIKTRGQQVTLSCSPISGHRSVSWYQQTPGQGLQFLFEYFSETQRNKGNFPGRFSGRQFSNSRSEMNVSTLELGDSALYLCASSLGLTGATYEQYFGPGTRLTVT.

The chain is built from TRBV29-1 and TRBJ1-5; TRBD1 matches at 10 bases. This CDR3 region has 13 residues. The V gene's germline CDR1 is SQVTM and CDR2 ANQGSEA. With V trimmed by 6 bases and J by 6 bases, 5 bases remained unmatched. The CDR3 region has the DNA TGCAGCGTATCCGGGACAGGGGCTCAGCCCCAGCATTTT. As protein: CSVSGTGAQPQHF.

The DNA for the CDR3 is TGCAGCGCACCTAGTGCCGGGACAGTCGCGAACACTGAAGCTTTCTTT. Translating it yields CSAPSAGTVANTEAFF. This chain uses TRBV29-1 with TRBJ1-1; TRBD1 aligns across 7 bases. The CDR3 contains 16 residues. Germline assignment: CDR1 SQVTM and CDR2 ANQGSEA. Trimming at V came to 7 bases and at J to 1 base, leaving 15 bases not matched to a gene.

Concerning this clone: This specimen includes other DNA sequences encoding the same CDR3. The rearrangement joins TRBV28 to TRBJ1-1; no clear D. The CDR3 contains 12 residues. The V gene lost 2 bases and the J gene lost 5 bases, with 6 bases spanning the gap. Germline CDR1 and CDR2: MDHEN and SYDVKM. CDR3 loop: CASSLAVTEAFF. CDR3 DNA: TGTGCCAGCAGTTTAGCAGTTACTGAAGCTTTCTTT.

CDR3 amino acids: CASSYSWLADEQYF. For the CDR3, the DNA is TGTGCCAGCAGTTACTCGTGGCTAGCGGACGAGCAGTACTTC. This chain links TRBV6-5 with TRBJ2-7; 7 nucleotides match TRBD2. Per the germline V gene, CDR1 is MNHEY and CDR2 is SVGAGI. CDR3 size: 14 residues. The junction had 4 bases not matched to a gene; V was cut back by 0 bases and J by 5 bases.

This chain joins TRBV18 and TRBJ1-4; TRBD1 matches at 9 bases. Trimming took 3 bases from V and 0 from J; bases not matched to a gene: 2. The CDR3 consists of 16 residues. Looked up from germline, CDR1 is KGHSH and CDR2 is LQKENI. The CDR3 is CASSPGQGATNEKLFF. The CDR3 nucleotides read TGTGCCAGCTCACCGGGACAGGGTGCAACTAATGAAAAACTGTTTTTT.

This clone has a handful of counts. The chain has TRBV4-1 and TRBJ1-6, with 8 bases fitting TRBD1. Trimming took 1 base from V and 4 from J; bases not matched to a gene: 0. Per germline, CDR1 MGHRA and CDR2 YSYEKL. CDR3 length: 15 amino acids. In DNA, the CDR3 is TGCGCCAGCAGCCAAGGACAGGGGTATAATTCACCCCTCCACTTT. It yields the protein CASSQGQGYNSPLHF.